This TCR beta chain came from a study of blood T cell repertoires in COVID-19. The CDR3 sequence is 15 residues long. With 4 bases clipped from V and 6 bases from J, the junction kept 11 bases outside the gene matches. Germline CDR1 SGHRS, CDR2 YFSETQ. Sequenced by immunoSEQ multiplex PCR; TCRdb stores in-frame clones only, minus some. The sample yields a few hundred thousand clones, approximately 84% seen once. This clone was counted only a few times. Enrolled through a virtual design, the participants were between roughly 18 and 100 years of age and came from about two dozen US areas. The TCR sequence derives from a woman between 25 and 40 years old who had recovered from COVID-19. The sequencing input was PBMCs or T cells enriched from blood (not recorded which). The V gene is TRBV5-1, the J gene TRBJ2-3; 7 bases agree with TRBD2. The DNA of the CDR3 is TGCGCCAGCAGCCCTAGGACTAGGGGTCTTGATACGCAGTATTTT. Amino acids: CASSPRTRGLDTQYF.